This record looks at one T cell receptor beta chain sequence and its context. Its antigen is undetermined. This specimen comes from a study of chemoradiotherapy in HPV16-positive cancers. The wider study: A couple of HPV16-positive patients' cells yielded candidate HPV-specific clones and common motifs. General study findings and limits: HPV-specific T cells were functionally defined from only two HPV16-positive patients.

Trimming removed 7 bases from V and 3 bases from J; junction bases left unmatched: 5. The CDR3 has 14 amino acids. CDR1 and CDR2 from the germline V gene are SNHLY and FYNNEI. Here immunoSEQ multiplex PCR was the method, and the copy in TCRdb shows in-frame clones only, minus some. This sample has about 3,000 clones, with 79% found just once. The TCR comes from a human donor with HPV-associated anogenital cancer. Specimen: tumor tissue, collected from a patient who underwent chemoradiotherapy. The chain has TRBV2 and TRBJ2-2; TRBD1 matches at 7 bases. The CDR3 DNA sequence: TGTGCCAGCACCGGACAGGAGTACACCGGGGAGCTGTTTTTT. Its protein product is CASTGQEYTGELFF.